The 5 T cell receptor beta chains listed next were all sequenced from one sample in a study of Tregs in tolerant kidney transplant recipients. Assay used: immunoSEQ multiplex PCR; TCRdb lists only in-frame clones, some missing. Among about 78,000 clones listed, approximately 90% were seen once. The sample consisted of Tregs from blood, taken before the transplant. These receptors were collected from a human donor who received a combined kidney and bone marrow transplant.

This chain connects TRBV7-3 to TRBJ2-3, with 11 positions matching TRBD2. This CDR3 spans 17 amino acids. Losses at the gene ends were 4 bases for V and 6 bases for J; bases not matched to a gene: 12. The V gene's germline CDR1 is SGHTA and CDR2 FQGTGA. The CDR3 DNA reads TGTGCCAGCAGCTCCTCCGGGACTAGCGGCGGGGCTGATACGCAGTATTTT. It codes for CASSSSGTSGGADTQYF. The variable domain in full, completed from reference TRBV7-3 and TRBJ2-3, reads GAGVSQTPSNKVTEKGKYVELRCDPISGHTALYWYRQSLGQGPEFLIYFQGTGAADDSGLPNDRFFAVRPEGSVSTLKIQRTERGDSAVYLCASSSSGTSGGADTQYFGPGTRLTVL.

The V and J genes are TRBV9 and TRBJ2-5; 9 bases line up with TRBD2. This CDR3 contains 15 residues. Germline V gives CDR1 SGDLS, CDR2 YYNGEE. V was pared by 2 bases and J by 3 bases, with 5 bases of the junction left unmatched. The chain's CDR3 is CASSVSSGVKETQYF. The CDR3 region has the DNA TGTGCCAGCAGCGTCTCTAGCGGGGTAAAAGAGACCCAGTACTTC. The full variable domain, its missing parts supplied by reference TRBV9 and TRBJ2-5, is DSGVTQTPKHLITATGQRVTLRCSPRSGDLSVYWYQQSLDQGLQFLIQYYNGEERAKGNILERFSAQQFPDLHSELNLSSLELGDSALYFCASSVSSGVKETQYFGPGTRLLVL.

Only a few counts were recorded for this clone. The V gene is TRBV11-2, the J gene TRBJ2-3, with 12 bases that match TRBD2. The CDR3 is made up of 16 amino acids. CDR1 is SGHAT and CDR2 is FQNNGV in the germline V gene. With 1 base clipped from V and 3 bases from J, the junction kept 2 bases outside the gene matches. The CDR3 sequence: CASSLATSGRTDTQYF. CDR3 bases: TGTGCCAGCAGCTTAGCTACTAGCGGGAGGACAGATACGCAGTATTTT. Full variable domain (rest looked up from reference TRBV11-2 and TRBJ2-3): EAGVAQSPRYKIIEKRQSVAFWCNPISGHATLYWYQQILGQGPKLLIQFQNNGVVDDSQLPKDRFSAERLKGVDSTLKIQPAKLEDSAVYLCASSLATSGRTDTQYFGPGTRLTVL.

V is TRBV19 and J is TRBJ2-2; unclear D gene. The germline V gene encodes CDR1 LNHDA and CDR2 SQIVND (reference sequence). The CDR3 loop spans 15 amino acids. The V end lost 5 bases, the J end lost 0 bases, and 10 bases lay between the germline ends. The CDR3 region has the DNA TGTGCCAGTAGTCGCATTCTCGCGAACACCGGGGAGCTGTTTTTT. Residues: CASSRILANTGELFF.

CDR3 sequence: CASSPVGASPRVADTQYF. CDR3 coding DNA: TGTGCCAGCAGCCCAGTGGGGGCTAGCCCTAGGGTGGCAGATACGCAGTATTTT. The chain combines TRBV11-3 with TRBJ2-3; tentatively, D is TRBD1 (6 bases). Trimming stripped 5 bases from V and 4 bases from J, with 25 bases between. The CDR3 is made up of 18 amino acids. Germline V CDR1 and CDR2: SGHNT, YENEEA.